The T cell receptor beta chain under discussion was sequenced for a study of blood T cell repertoires in COVID-19. Authors' processing steps: Quantification of nucleated cells was approximated via reference gene primer amplification. TCRdb's copy holds only in-frame clones and misses some; the assay was immunoSEQ multiplex PCR. Clone size and V and J calls were adopted from that table, with D and trimming inferred from the DNA. The sample records approximately 190,000 clones, about 80% being singletons. CDR3 length: 19 residues. CDR1 and CDR2 (germline): SGHVS, FQNEAQ. Trimming stripped 2 bases from V and 8 bases from J, with 28 bases between.

This chain joins TRBV7-8 and TRBJ1-5; the D is unclear. The material sequenced was peripheral blood. The clonotype was recovered from a man aged 60-69 years with acute or convalescent COVID-19. DNA of the CDR3: TGTGCCAGCAGCTTACTGGAGAACTACTCACCCGGTAGAGAGAAGCCCCAGCATTTT. Translation gives CASSLLENYSPGREKPQHF.